The 17 T cell receptor beta chains listed next were all sequenced from one sample in a study of blood T cell repertoires in COVID-19. Using immunoSEQ multiplex PCR, the repertoire was profiled, and TCRdb retains in-frame clones only, with some absent. Seen here are roughly 80,000 clones, 90% to 95% observed once, and the top ten hold under 2%. Sample: peripheral blood. Receptors were obtained from a man aged 55 to 69 with acute or convalescent COVID-19.

The rearrangement joins TRBV7-2 to TRBJ2-1, with 8 bases that match TRBD2. Germline CDR1 and CDR2: SGHTA and FQGNSA. The CDR3 consists of 14 residues. V dropped 1 base and J dropped 12; count of bases not matched to a gene: 8. The CDR3 region has the DNA TGTGCCAGCAGCTTAGACCTTAGCGGGGTTGGGCAGTTCTTC. Translating gives CASSLDLSGVGQFF.

This rearrangement joins TRBV4-1 to TRBJ1-5; the D is unclear. The CDR3 extends over 17 amino acids. CDR1 MGHRA and CDR2 YSYEKL come from the germline V gene. Trimming cost V 0 bases and J 7 bases, with 19 bases left between them. The CDR3, as DNA: TGCGCCAGCAGCCAAGATGGCCCTTTTTTGGTCGGGCAGCCCCAGCATTTT. Translating it yields CASSQDGPFLVGQPQHF.

The genes are TRBV2 and TRBJ2-5, with a tentative D call TRBD1 (5 bases). V was cut by 8 bases and J by 2 bases, with 12 bases left in between. Germline lookup yields CDR1 SNHLY and CDR2 FYNNEI. CDR3 length equals 13 residues. The CDR3 spells CASVLYRQETQYF. DNA for the CDR3: TGTGCCAGCGTTTTGTACAGGCAAGAGACCCAGTACTTC.

The chain has TRBV11-2 and TRBJ2-7, with 7 bases aligning to TRBD1. Germline values: CDR1 SGHAT, CDR2 FQNNGV. Trimming took 5 bases from V and 4 from J; bases not matched to a gene: 2. This CDR3 spans 12 amino acids. This CDR3 reads CASSPTGYEQYF. The CDR3 DNA is TGTGCCAGCAGCCCGACAGGGTACGAGCAGTACTTC.

The chain joins TRBV7-2 to TRBJ2-3; possible D gene TRBD2, 5 bases. The CDR3 covers 13 residues. V was shortened by 3 bases and J by 8 bases, with 12 bases between the two germline ends. Germline loops: CDR1 SGHTA, CDR2 FQGNSA. In DNA, the CDR3 is TGTGCCAGCAGCTTCGACGGGCGGGCTACGCAGTATTTT. This encodes CASSFDGRATQYF.

The chain uses TRBV5-6 and TRBJ2-4, with D tentatively TRBD1 (6 bases). CDR3 length: 14 residues. Trimming pared 2 bases from V and 0 bases from J, leaving 6 bases between. From germline, CDR1 is SGHDT and CDR2 YYEEEE. The CDR3 nucleotides read TGTGCCAGCAGCTTACAGGGAGCCAAAAACATTCAGTACTTC. It is translated as CASSLQGAKNIQYF.

The chain couples TRBV3-1 (or the pseudogene TRBV3-2) to TRBJ2-7; D remains unclear. Germline CDR1 reads LGHDT; CDR2 reads YNNKEL (reference sequence). This CDR3 is built from 17 residues. The ends were cut back, 0 bases at V and 2 bases at J, with 17 bases in the middle. The chain's CDR3 is CASSQEGDIIFPYEQYF. CDR3 bases: TGTGCCAGCAGCCAAGAAGGCGACATTATTTTTCCCTACGAGCAGTACTTC.

As regards this clone: This specimen includes other DNA sequences encoding the same CDR3. This sequence joins TRBV7-3 and TRBJ1-5; tentatively, D is TRBD1 (5 bases). The length of the CDR3 is 13 residues. V gave up 2 bases and J gave up 4 bases, with 6 bases separating them. Germline V lookup: CDR1 SGHTA, CDR2 FQGTGA. CDR3 sequence: CASSLDSNQPQHF. CDR3 in DNA: TGTGCCAGCAGCTTAGACAGTAATCAGCCCCAGCATTTT.

There are a few counts of this clone. The chain carries TRBV9 and TRBJ2-1, with 9 bases fitting TRBD1. The CDR3 totals 16 residues. Germline V gene lookup returns CDR1 SGDLS and CDR2 YYNGEE. V shed 2 bases and J 8 bases; nucleotides not matched to a gene: 11. The CDR3, as DNA: TGTGCCAGCAGCGTTTCCCCGGGACAGGGTTTAGATGAGCAGTTCTTC. This translates into CASSVSPGQGLDEQFF.

The V gene is TRBV5-8, the J gene TRBJ2-5, with D possibly matching TRBD1 (6 bases). V was shortened by 0 bases and J by 4 bases, with 10 bases between the two germline ends. Per the germline V gene, CDR1 is SGHTS and CDR2 is YDEGEE. This CDR3 is built from 14 residues. CDR3 residues: CASSLARGRETQYF. The CDR3 DNA follows: TGTGCCAGCAGCTTGGCCAGGGGTCGAGAGACCCAGTACTTC. Full variable domain (missing parts from reference TRBV5-8 and TRBJ2-5): EAGVTQSPTHLIKTRGQQATLRCSPISGHTSVYWYQQALGLGLQFLLWYDEGEERNRGNFPPRFSGRQFPNYSSELNVNALELEDSALYLCASSLARGRETQYFGPGTRLLVL.

This rearrangement joins TRBV7-9 to TRBJ2-1, with 11 bases matching TRBD2. The CDR3 runs 16 residues. CDR1 and CDR2 from the germline V gene are SEHNR and FQNEAQ (reference sequence). After removal of 5 bases from V and 8 bases from J, the junction contained 11 bases not matched to a gene. The CDR3 is CASSLGLAGEVDEQFF. CDR3 in DNA: TGTGCCAGCAGCCTCGGACTAGCGGGTGAGGTGGATGAGCAGTTCTTC.

Here the CDR3 DNA reads TGTGCCAGCAGTTTTGGAGGTGCGATGGACAATGAGCAGTTCTTC. Translation: CASSFGGAMDNEQFF. The chain combines TRBV28 with TRBJ2-1; the D gene is possibly TRBD2 (5 bases). The V end lost 3 bases, the J end lost 5 bases, and 14 bases lay between the germline ends. Germline V gene sequence: CDR1 MDHEN, CDR2 SYDVKM. The CDR3 loop spans 15 amino acids.

This chain connects TRBV10-2 to TRBJ1-2, with D possibly TRBD1 on 6 matching bases. V dropped 0 bases and J dropped 0 bases, with 17 bases sitting between them. There are 18 residues in the CDR3. Germline CDR1 and CDR2: WSHSY and SAAADI. Written as DNA, the CDR3 is TGCGCCAGCAGTGAGTCAGGCGGGGGCATTCTTTCTAACTATGGCTACACCTTC. This gives the protein CASSESGGGILSNYGYTF.

The J gene is TRBJ2-5, the V gene TRBV29-1; the D gene is possibly TRBD1 (6 bases). Deletions cut 7 bases from V and 1 base from J, with 13 bases between. Germline CDR1 and CDR2: SQVTM and ANQGSEA. This CDR3 contains 13 residues. The CDR3, as DNA: TGCAGCGCCCGTAGGGGGATCCAAGAGACCCAGTACTTC. Protein product: CSARRGIQETQYF. Supplemented by reference TRBV29-1 and TRBJ2-5, the full variable domain reads SAVISQKPSRDICQRGTSLTIQCQVDSQVTMMFWYRQQPGQSLTLIATANQGSEATYESGFVIDKFPISRPNLTFSTLTVSNMSPEDSSIYLCSARRGIQETQYFGPGTRLLVL.

The genes are TRBV27 and TRBJ1-2, with 8 bases fitting TRBD1. CDR3 length equals 15 residues. V trimming: 8 bases; J trimming: 2 bases; junction bases outside the gene matches: 10. Germline loops: CDR1 MNHEY, CDR2 SMNVEV (reference sequence). This chain's CDR3 is CASSKGQGGNYGYTF. CDR3 DNA sequence: TGTGCCAGCTCTAAAGGACAGGGCGGGAACTATGGCTACACCTTC.

The genes are TRBV28 and TRBJ1-3, with D hard to call. The germline CDR1 and CDR2 sequences are MDHEN and SYDVKM. Trimming pared 5 bases from V and 4 bases from J, leaving 15 bases between. This CDR3 region has 15 residues. The CDR3 is CASSPPRGAGNTIYF. In DNA, the CDR3 is TGTGCCAGCAGTCCACCCAGAGGTGCCGGAAACACCATATATTTT.

The chain carries TRBV2 and TRBJ1-1; 9 bases match TRBD1. CDR3 length equals 14 residues. V gave up 6 bases and J gave up 1 base; unmatched junction bases: 3. Germline V lookup: CDR1 SNHLY, CDR2 FYNNEI. CDR3 DNA sequence: TGTGCCAGCAGCAAGGACAGGGGGAACACTGAAGCTTTCTTT. Amino acids: CASSKDRGNTEAFF.